The T cell receptor (beta chain) under discussion was sequenced for a study of T cells after posttransplantation cyclophosphamide. Study outcomes and limitations: Recipient CMV seropositivity and CMV reactivation strongly tracked TRB clonality.

Concerning this clone itself: The antigen is not known.

The method was immunoSEQ multiplex PCR; TCRdb's version includes in-frame clones alone and lacks a portion of them. The sample consists of some 4,000 clones, over 60% of them appearing once. CDR1 SQVTM and CDR2 ANQGSEA come from the germline V gene. V lost 3 bases to trimming and J lost 8 bases; unmatched junction nucleotides: 6. The CDR3 spans 13 residues. Control samples came 1 year after myeloablative marrow transplants with methotrexate plus calcineurin inhibitor. The clonotype was recovered from a female patient aged 50-59 years who received an allogeneic stem cell transplant from an unrelated donor, was CMV-positive, and had acute and chronic GVHD. Part of the T cells may come from the graft donor. This sample comprised PBMCs, obtained after allogeneic stem cell transplant with calcineurin inhibitor and methotrexate. V is TRBV29-1 and J is TRBJ2-2, with 7 bases aligning to TRBD1. In nucleotides, the CDR3 is TGCAGCGTTGATCCAGGGGGTGCAGGGGAGCTGTTTTTT. This encodes CSVDPGGAGELFF.